This TCR beta chain was found in a study of shared clonotypes between healthy human individuals. This table comes from immunoSEQ multiplex PCR, and its TCRdb copy is limited to in-frame clones, with some not included. The sample holds about 1 million clones; 65% to 75% are singletons and the top ten take about 1.5%. The sequence was obtained from a young man in good health. Sequencing used memory CD4+ T cells sorted from blood. The subset is: CD45RA-negative fraction.

The CDR3 DNA reads as TGTGCCAGCAGTCGGGGGAGGGGGCAAGATACGCAGTATTTT. This sequence encodes CASSRGRGQDTQYF. The J gene is TRBJ2-3, the V gene TRBV6-5; D is possibly TRBD1 or TRBD2 (7 bases each). V was pared by 5 bases and J by 5 bases, with 14 bases between. Germline V CDR1 and CDR2: MNHEY, SVGAGI. This CDR3 comprises 14 residues.